These 29 T cell receptor beta chains originate from one sample sequenced in a study of blood T cells in healthy people across ages. PCR was performed a second time for about 7 to 12 cycles using a sample-barcoded 5' primer and a J-beta primer mix. TCRdb re-called the 5' RACE reads through MiXCR, storing one row per CDR3 protein. The sample has 1.5 million or so distinct CDR3 sequences; around 42% are singletons. Sequencing was performed on blood. Every receptor here comes from a woman aged 18-29 years in good health.

This clonotype was counted a single time. The CDR3 sequence is CASRAGTGATDTQYF. In nucleotides, the CDR3 is TGTGCCAGCAGAGCCGGGACAGGGGCCACAGATACGCAGTATTTT. This chain uses TRBV2 with TRBJ2-3; 10 bases fit TRBD1. V lost 6 bases, J lost 2 bases, and 5 bases stayed unmatched. The CDR3 has 15 amino acids. Germline-derived CDR1 and CDR2 are SNHLY and FYNNEI.

The V and J genes are TRBV5-1 and TRBJ2-7; 7 nucleotides match TRBD1. This CDR3 region has 15 residues. Germline CDR1 and CDR2: SGHRS and YFSETQ. V lost 4 bases, J lost 3 bases, and 10 bases stayed unmatched. The DNA for the CDR3 is TGCGCCAGCAGCCGGGTGTCGGGACAGAACTACGAGCAGTACTTC. The encoded protein is CASSRVSGQNYEQYF.

This clonotype was seen only a few times. The gene calls are TRBV27 and TRBJ1-2; D is possibly TRBD1 (5 bases). CDR1 is MNHEY, CDR2 SMNVEV, per germline (reference sequence). This CDR3 contains 15 residues. Trimming shortened V by 5 bases and J by 4 bases, and 17 bases separated the two germline ends. CDR3 residues: CASSAKGGRVYGYTF. The CDR3 DNA reads as TGTGCCAGCAGTGCTAAAGGTGGCAGGGTCTATGGCTACACCTTC.

This chain connects TRBV7-3 to TRBJ2-1, with 8 bases fitting TRBD2. The germline gives CDR1 SGHTA, CDR2 FQGTGA. The CDR3 loop spans 18 amino acids. Germline trimming cut 4 bases from V and 4 bases from J; bases unmatched to any gene: 15. The CDR3 spells CASSSLGRSGDKYNEQFF. CDR3 nucleotide sequence: TGTGCCAGCAGCTCCCTCGGGCGTAGCGGGGATAAGTACAATGAGCAGTTCTTC.

The rearrangement uses TRBV2 and TRBJ1-2; D might be TRBD1 (5 bases). With 8 bases removed from V and 0 bases from J, the gap between germline ends came to 10 bases. The CDR3 spans 13 residues. Germline V gene sequence: CDR1 SNHLY, CDR2 FYNNEI. As DNA, the CDR3 is TGTGCCAGCGGGGGTTCGGCTAACTATGGCTACACCTTC. This translates into CASGGSANYGYTF.

The rearrangement uses TRBV7-8 and TRBJ1-1, with 9 bases identical to TRBD1. Germline CDR1 is SGHVS and CDR2 is FQNEAQ. The CDR3 runs 15 residues. V dropped 5 bases and J dropped 5; count of bases not matched to a gene: 9. This chain's CDR3 is CASSPGTGRWTEAFF. The CDR3 DNA follows: TGTGCCAGCAGCCCTGGGACAGGGAGGTGGACTGAAGCTTTCTTT.

V usage is TRBV6-2 or TRBV6-3 and J usage is TRBJ2-1, with 10 bases identical to TRBD2. Germline V CDR1 and CDR2: MNHEY, SVGEGT. V gave up 6 bases and J gave up 3 bases; unmatched junction bases: 8. The CDR3 consists of 16 residues. In DNA form, the CDR3 reads TGTGCCAGCAGCTTCCCCGGGACTAGCGTCTACAATGAGCAGTTCTTC. Translation: CASSFPGTSVYNEQFF.

This clonotype came up a few times. This sequence joins TRBV29-1 and TRBJ1-2; 7 nucleotides agree with TRBD1. With V trimmed by 7 bases and J by 8 bases, 13 bases remained unmatched. The CDR3 is made up of 13 amino acids. Germline CDR1 and CDR2: SQVTM and ANQGSEA. The CDR3 region has the DNA TGCAGCGCTCCCGAGACAGGGAGAGGGGGCTACACCTTC. It yields the protein CSAPETGRGGYTF.

Points on this clonotype: The junction departs from germline at one end; a sequencing error may be responsible. The chain combines TRBV6-5 with TRBJ1-2, with D possibly being TRBD1 (6 bases). The germline CDR1 and CDR2 sequences are MNHEY and SVGAGI. This CDR3 has 11 amino acids. The CDR3 loop is CASMGGYGYIF. CDR3 nucleotides: TGTGCCAGCATGGGGGGCTATGGCTACATCTTC.

The chain is built from TRBV6-5 and TRBJ2-7; D may be TRBD2 (6 bases). Per germline, CDR1 MNHEY and CDR2 SVGAGI. V dropped 5 bases and J dropped 10 bases, with 18 bases sitting between them. The CDR3 length is 13 residues. CDR3 region: CASSQGTGPLQYF. The CDR3 nucleotides read TGTGCCAGCAGTCAAGGGACTGGGCCTCTTCAGTACTTC.

The sample holds a few counts of this clonotype. The chain couples TRBV21-1 to TRBJ2-1. TRBV21-1 is classified as a pseudogene. CDR3 length equals 18 residues. For the CDR3, the DNA is TGTGCCAGCAGGCTAAAGAGGTCTGTGGGAGGGCCTCCCAATGAGCAGTTCTTC. Translating it yields CASRLKRSVGGPPNEQFF.

V is TRBV27 and J is TRBJ2-5; D unclear. This CDR3 is 13 amino acids long. Trimming took off 4 bases at V and 2 bases at J, with 8 bases between the two ends. CDR1 is MNHEY, CDR2 SMNVEV, per germline (reference sequence). The CDR3 here is CASSSLKQETQYF. DNA of the CDR3: TGTGCCAGCAGTTCGTTGAAACAAGAGACCCAGTACTTC.

Note on this clonotype: Sequence at one end of the junction differs from germline and may be a read error. The chain links TRBV7-3 to TRBJ2-3, with 10 bases identical to TRBD2. The CDR3 is 17 amino acids. Germline loops: CDR1 SGHTA, CDR2 FQGTGA. The CDR3 region has the DNA TGTGCCGGCAGCTCCTTAGCGGGGGGCTCCCGCACAGATACGCAGTATTTT. Translating gives CAGSSLAGGSRTDTQYF.

The chain carries TRBV7-2 and TRBJ2-3, with 12 bases lining up with TRBD2. This CDR3 comprises 16 residues. CDR1 SGHTA and CDR2 FQGNSA come from the germline V gene. The trim removed 5 bases at V and 3 bases at J, leaving 6 bases unmatched. The CDR3, as DNA: TGTGCCAGCAGCCACGCTAGCGGGGGGGTTACAGATACGCAGTATTTT. Translating gives CASSHASGGVTDTQYF.

This clonotype was detected a few times. The chain has TRBV9 and TRBJ2-7; tentative D call: TRBD1 (5 bases). Trimming took off 0 bases at V and 4 bases at J, with 17 bases between the two ends. Germline V gives CDR1 SGDLS, CDR2 YYNGEE. This CDR3 region has 16 residues. This chain's CDR3 is CASSVGKNGQRYEQYF. CDR3 DNA: TGTGCCAGCAGCGTAGGGAAAAACGGACAAAGGTACGAGCAGTACTTC. Full variable domain (rest looked up from reference TRBV9 and TRBJ2-7): DSGVTQTPKHLITATGQRVTLRCSPRSGDLSVYWYQQSLDQGLQFLIQYYNGEERAKGNILERFSAQQFPDLHSELNLSSLELGDSALYFCASSVGKNGQRYEQYFGPGTRLTVT.

This chain connects TRBV7-9 to TRBJ1-1; D not resolved. Germline V lookup: CDR1 SEHNR, CDR2 FQNEAQ (reference sequence). Trimming cost V 6 bases and J 1 base, with 9 bases left between them. The CDR3 is made up of 13 amino acids. The CDR3 region is CASRPNANTEAFF. In nucleotides, the CDR3 is TGTGCCAGCAGACCAAACGCGAACACTGAAGCTTTCTTT.

The chain recombines TRBV3-1 with TRBJ2-3, with TRBD2 identical over 8 bases. The CDR3 consists of 20 residues. V lost 0 bases and J lost 0; bases outside the gene matches: 14. The germline V gene has CDR1 LGHDT and CDR2 YNNKEL (reference sequence). CDR3 amino acids: CASSQDKSSGRPGSTDTQYF. In DNA form, the CDR3 reads TGTGCCAGCAGCCAAGACAAGTCCAGCGGGAGACCTGGGAGCACAGATACGCAGTATTTT.

This clonotype showed up just once. This chain links TRBV7-3 with TRBJ2-3, with D perhaps given as TRBD1 or TRBD2 (7 bases each). Germline V gene data show CDR1 as SGHTA and CDR2 as FQGTGA. V dropped 5 bases and J dropped 7 bases, with 19 bases sitting between them. The CDR3 consists of 15 residues. The CDR3 reads CASSDQGGGPNTQYF. In DNA, the CDR3 is TGTGCCAGCAGCGACCAGGGGGGGGGCCCTAATACGCAGTATTTT.

The table lists this clonotype with a few counts. This chain uses TRBV27 with TRBJ2-3, with TRBD2 matching over 8 bases. CDR3 length: 15 amino acids. Unmatched junction bases numbered 6, after V lost 2 bases and J lost 5 bases. Per the germline V gene, CDR1 is MNHEY and CDR2 is SMNVEV (reference sequence). The CDR3 reads CASSLSGGPGDTQYF. The CDR3 bases are TGTGCCAGCAGTTTAAGCGGGGGCCCCGGAGATACGCAGTATTTT.

This clonotype was detected only a few times. The V gene is TRBV7-9, the J gene TRBJ2-7, with D possibly matching TRBD1 (5 bases). Per germline, CDR1 SEHNR and CDR2 FQNEAQ (reference sequence). V was clipped by 1 base and J by 10 bases, with 8 bases between them. The CDR3 has 11 residues. CDR3 bases: TGTGCCAGCAGCTTAGAGCAGGGACAGTACTTC. This gives the protein CASSLEQGQYF.

V is TRBV20-1 and J is TRBJ2-5; tentatively, D is TRBD2 (6 bases). Per germline, CDR1 DFQATT and CDR2 SNEGSKA (reference sequence). V was shortened by 1 base and J by 4 bases, with 19 bases between the two germline ends. This CDR3 is built from 16 residues. The CDR3 DNA sequence: TGCAGTGCTAGAGGGACTACACTCCTGGGGGGAGAGACCCAGTACTTC. Protein sequence: CSARGTTLLGGETQYF.

The gene calls are TRBV28 and TRBJ2-1; TRBD1 or TRBD2 may be the D gene (6 bases each). The V gene lost 6 bases and the J gene lost 8 bases, with 14 bases spanning the gap. The CDR3 is made up of 13 amino acids. Germline V lookup: CDR1 MDHEN, CDR2 SYDVKM. Here the CDR3 DNA reads TGTGCCAGCAGGTTGACAGGCGGGGATGAGCAGTTCTTC. Its translation: CASRLTGGDEQFF.

This clonotype was seen a few times. V gene TRBV7-8 combines with J gene TRBJ1-6; no firm D call. Trimming removed 7 bases from V and 6 bases from J, with 13 bases in between. Germline CDR1 and CDR2: SGHVS and FQNEAQ. This CDR3 spans 14 amino acids. The CDR3 here is CASKNGQPNSPLHF. CDR3 sequence (DNA): TGTGCCAGCAAGAACGGCCAGCCTAATTCACCCCTCCACTTT.

Details on this clonotype: Germline and junction disagree at one end, which may indicate a read error. The rearrangement joins TRBV6-5 to TRBJ2-1; D is unclear. Germline CDR1 and CDR2: MNHEY and SVGAGI. The CDR3 loop spans 12 amino acids. As DNA, the CDR3 is TGTGCCAGCATAGGCGCCTACAAAGAGCAGTTCTTC. Protein sequence: CASIGAYKEQFF.

Notes on this clonotype: An end of the junction differs from the germline gene, which may be a read error. The V and J genes are TRBV5-1 and TRBJ2-4; the D is unclear. Germline lookup yields CDR1 SGHRS and CDR2 YFSETQ. The CDR3 spans 13 residues. CDR3 region: CASSSDRFSIQHF. For the CDR3, the DNA is TGCGCCAGCAGCTCGGACCGATTCAGCATTCAGCACTTC.

The V call is TRBV6-5, the J call TRBJ1-1, with a possible D match to TRBD1 (5 bases). Trimming cost V 2 bases and J 4 bases, with 20 bases left between them. CDR1 and CDR2 (germline): MNHEY, SVGAGI. The CDR3 length is 17 residues. The CDR3 DNA is TGTGCCAGCAGTTACCGCGACCGGGGGACGGTGGCCACTGAAGCTTTCTTT. Encoded protein: CASSYRDRGTVATEAFF.

The J gene is TRBJ1-5, the V gene TRBV4-1, with D uncertain. Germline V gene data show CDR1 as MGHRA and CDR2 as YSYEKL. Trimming removed 2 bases at V and 7 bases at J, with 21 bases between. The CDR3 contains 17 residues. The chain's CDR3 is CASSQPDVKRVGQPQHF. The CDR3 bases are TGCGCCAGCAGCCAACCCGACGTAAAAAGAGTCGGGCAGCCCCAGCATTTT.

V usage is TRBV5-1 and J usage is TRBJ2-3; 10 nucleotides agree with TRBD2. This CDR3 has 18 residues. The ends lost 4 bases at V and 0 bases at J; junction bases unmatched: 11. Germline V lookup: CDR1 SGHRS, CDR2 YFSETQ. The CDR3: CASSPGASGGPSTDTQYF. The DNA for the CDR3 is TGCGCCAGCAGCCCTGGGGCTAGCGGGGGCCCTAGCACAGATACGCAGTATTTT. The variable domain in full, with the rest retrieved from reference TRBV5-1 and TRBJ2-3, is KAGVTQTPRYLIKTRGQQVTLSCSPISGHRSVSWYQQTPGQGLQFLFEYFSETQRNKGNFPGRFSGRQFSNSRSEMNVSTLELGDSALYLCASSPGASGGPSTDTQYFGPGTRLTVL.

In regard to this clonotype: A read error may produce the germline difference seen at one junction end. V usage is TRBV9 and J usage is TRBJ1-2, with TRBD1 matching 7 bases. The CDR3 totals 16 residues. Germline lookup yields CDR1 SGDLS and CDR2 YYNGEE. CDR3 in DNA: TGTGCCAACAGCCCTCGACCGGGACAGCTAAACTATGGCTACACCTTC. It codes for CANSPRPGQLNYGYTF.